A selection of T cell receptor beta chains follows, all from one sample in a study of breast tumors, draining lymph nodes, adjacent tissues. TCRdb analysed the multiplex PCR reads with MiXCR anew, one entry per CDR3 protein. Among more than 80,000 distinct CDR3 sequences listed, 30% were seen once. The material sequenced was axillary lymph node tissue. These receptors were taken from a female donor with breast cancer. Some clones in this sample may be carry-over from other donors' samples. Each CDR3 is given with its conserved first and last residue. The order of the fields is clone size, D gene, V gene, J gene, CDR3 DNA, CDR3 protein. The D gene is left open where the match is weak. The size field is filled for only some rows; it gives once, few, many or a size class.

>.|TRBD2|TRBV7-6|TRBJ2-1
TGTGCCAGCAGCCCATTTAGCGGGTTTTACAATGAGCAGTTCTTC
CASSPFSGFYNEQFF
>.|.|TRBV6-5|TRBJ2-3
TGTGCCAGCAGTACGAAGAAGGCGGGTCAGCCCACAGATACGCAGTATTTT
CASSTKKAGQPTDTQYF
>many|.|TRBV7-2|TRBJ2-5
TGTGCCAGCAGCTTGGGCCTAGCACGCGAGACCCAGTACTTC
CASSLGLARETQYF
>many|.|TRBV6-6|TRBJ2-3
TGTGCCAGCAGCTTCGGGCCCATTCTAAGCACAGATACGCAGTATTTT
CASSFGPILSTDTQYF
>.|.|TRBV7-9|TRBJ2-1
TGTGCCAGCAGTCGGACCAATCCGGTGAGGAGCTCCTACCATGAGCAGTTCTTC
CASSRTNPVRSSYHEQFF
>many|.|TRBV7-9|TRBJ2-7
TGTGCCAGCAGCTTTGGCAGCGAGGCCTACGAGCAGTACTTC
CASSFGSEAYEQYF
>many|TRBD2|TRBV7-9|TRBJ2-2
TGTGCCAGCACCCCTGCTAGCGGGGCGAACACCGGGGAGCTGTTTTTT
CASTPASGANTGELFF
>many|.|TRBV7-2|TRBJ2-3
TGTGCCAGCAGCTTTTACGGATACAGCACAGATACGCAGTATTTT
CASSFYGYSTDTQYF
>.|TRBD1|TRBV5-1|TRBJ2-7
TGCGCCAGCAGCCGAAGTCCGGGACAGGGTTACGAGCAGTACTTC
CASSRSPGQGYEQYF
>many|.|TRBV19|TRBJ2-1
TGTGCCAGTAGTTGGGTTTCCTACAATGAGCAGTTCTTC
CASSWVSYNEQFF
>many|TRBD1|TRBV5-1|TRBJ2-5
TGCGCCAGCAGCTTGCGTACAGGGTCAGGGGGAGAGACCCAGTACTTC
CASSLRTGSGGETQYF
>many|.|TRBV5-8|TRBJ2-5
TGTGCCAGCAGCTTGGACCAAGAGACCCAGTACTTC
CASSLDQETQYF
>.|TRBD2|TRBV9|TRBJ2-1
TGTGCCAGCAGCGTAGTATGGTTAGCGGGTGAGCAGTCCTTC
CASSVVWLAGEQSF
>many|.|TRBV6-5|TRBJ1-6
TGTGCCAGCAGCACCGGGACAACTAATTCACCCCTCCACTTT
CASSTGTTNSPLHF